This T cell receptor beta chain is drawn from a study of OX40 agonist ivuxolimab in advanced cancers. About the full investigation: Ivuxolimab was a fully human IgG2 agonistic monoclonal antibody targeting the costimulatory receptor OX40 (CD134). Among the roughly 50 dose-escalation patients, about 20 had hepatocellular carcinoma, 15 melanoma, 9 renal cell carcinoma and 9 head and neck cancer. The purpose of peripheral TCRbeta sequencing was to test whether ivuxolimab changed TCR sequence diversity and led to clonal T-cell expansion. A male proportion of around 80% and a mean age of about 60 years, ranging from about 23 to 79, were recorded for the dose-escalation cohort. Intravenous ivuxolimab was administered to patients every 2 weeks at six dose levels: 0.01, 0.1, 0.3, 1.5, 3 and 10 mg/kg. The monotherapy dose-escalation portion (N of about 52 patients) of the phase I ivuxolimab trial is reported in the paper. Partial responses occurred in three dose-escalation patients: two with cutaneous melanoma and one with hepatocellular carcinoma. Prior anti-PD-1, anti-PD-L1 or anti-CTLA-4 therapy was permitted, and 40% to 50% of dose-escalation patients had received checkpoint inhibitors.

With respect to this clone: Its antigen is not yet known. No per-base quality is available; no much larger clone lies one base away.

To sequence the TCRbeta CDR3 region, genomic DNA was isolated from the sorted cells. The immunoSEQ Assay was used for sequencing of TCRbeta CDR3 regions. As stored in TCRdb, this immuneACCESS dataset retains in-frame rearrangements with V and J assigned. A fraction of the clones does not appear; measured against another copy, unresolved V genes explain less than half of the discrepancy, and the remainder lacks a known reason. The sample profile shows 60,000 to 100,000 clones; 85% to 95% of them were found once. Of the sample, around 21% is held by the ten largest clones. Via the germline V gene, CDR1 is MGHDK and CDR2 SYGVNS. The V and J ends are trimmed by 3 bases and 3 bases, leaving 12 bases between them. From the cysteine up to the phenylalanine, the CDR3 has a length of 14 residues. Only the CDR3 DNA is retained, 42 bases long and in frame from the first base. Patients with a history of autoimmune disease or receiving systemic immunosuppression were excluded from the trial. Peripheral blood for TCR sequencing was drawn from every dose cohort at baseline, at cycle 4 day 1 and at cycle 7 day 1. Samples came from an open-label, multicenter, first-in-human phase I dose-escalation trial of ivuxolimab. The trial enrolled adults with locally advanced or metastatic head and neck squamous cell, hepatocellular, melanoma or renal cell carcinoma. Before TCR sequencing, CD4+ T cells and CD8+ T cells were sorted from peripheral blood as separate populations.

Results the study describes overall, beyond this receptor: Partial responders in the 0.1-3.0 mg/kg groups had among the lowest normalized peripheral clonal expansion, especially among CD8+ T cells. Antigen specificity was not determined for the clonally expanded peripheral T cells. Low levels of normalized T-cell clonal expansion were also seen in some nonresponding patients. After ivuxolimab, CD8+ T cells had more expanded clones than CD4+ T cells on average. Clonal expansion of both CD4+ and CD8+ blood T cells was observed from baseline to week 6 at doses 0.1 to 3.0 mg/kg.

The input for sequencing was CD4+ or CD8+ T cells sorted from blood, taken in a trial of the OX40 agonist ivuxolimab. The chain was built from TRBV25-1 and TRBJ2-7, and possibly TRBD2, on 5 matching bases. This receptor was identified in an adult with an advanced solid tumor such as melanoma, head and neck, liver or kidney cancer. The CDR3 here reads CASSEQAGDYEQYF. The nucleotide sequence is TGTGCCAGCAGTGAGCAGGCCGGGGACTACGAGCAGTACTTC.